The 15 T cell receptor beta chains below were found in one sample sequenced in a study of blood T cell repertoires in COVID-19. Generated by immunoSEQ multiplex PCR, the TCRdb table keeps only in-frame clones and is missing some. The sample holds about 300,000 clones, approximately 91% seen once. Specimen: PBMCs or T cells enriched from blood (not recorded which). These receptors were obtained from a woman between 35 and 50 years old who had recovered from COVID-19.

The chain carries TRBV7-9 and TRBJ2-5; D unclear. CDR1 and CDR2 (germline): SEHNR, FQNEAQ (reference sequence). The V and J ends lost 2 bases and 1 base respectively, with 8 bases between them. The CDR3 runs to 14 residues. The CDR3 reads CASSLLSGQETQYF. In DNA, the CDR3 is TGTGCCAGCAGCTTATTGTCGGGCCAAGAGACCCAGTACTTC.

The genes are TRBV4-1 and TRBJ2-1, with TRBD2 identical over 13 bases. The germline gives CDR1 MGHRA, CDR2 YSYEKL. The V gene end was trimmed by 4 bases and the J gene end by 15 bases; junction bases not matched to a gene: 9. The CDR3 spans 14 residues. CDR3 bases: TGCGCCAGCAGCCCCCCGACTAGCGGGGGGCCCCTGTTCTTC. This translates into CASSPPTSGGPLFF.

The rearrangement uses TRBV30 and TRBJ2-3; 7 positions agree with TRBD2. Losses at the gene ends were 4 bases for V and 6 bases for J; bases not matched to a gene: 10. Germline CDR1 GTSNPN, CDR2 SVGIG (reference sequence). This CDR3 spans 14 amino acids. CDR3 loop: CAWTKREVGDTQYF. The CDR3 DNA follows: TGTGCCTGGACCAAACGGGAGGTAGGCGATACGCAGTATTTT.

The chain is built from TRBV10-2 and TRBJ1-1; 7 positions agree with TRBD1. The trim removed 4 bases at V and 6 bases at J, leaving 5 bases unmatched. This CDR3 is 13 amino acids long. Germline V gene sequence: CDR1 WSHSY, CDR2 SAAADI. The CDR3 DNA reads as TGCGCCAGCAGTGTGGACAGGATCCCTGAAGCTTTCTTT. Translation gives CASSVDRIPEAFF.

The chain combines TRBV19 with TRBJ2-3, with D perhaps matching TRBD2 (5 bases). V was shortened by 5 bases and J by 1 base, with 16 bases between the two germline ends. The CDR3 is made up of 16 amino acids. Germline V gene sequence: CDR1 LNHDA, CDR2 SQIVND (reference sequence). The CDR3 is CASSGGLLAGTDTQYF. The CDR3 coding sequence is TGTGCCAGTAGTGGTGGTCTGCTAGCAGGCACAGATACGCAGTATTTT.

J is TRBJ1-6 and V is TRBV11-2, with D maybe TRBD1 (5 bases). CDR3 length: 15 amino acids. Trimming shortened V by 8 bases and J by 10 bases, and 21 bases separated the two germline ends. CDR1 SGHAT and CDR2 FQNNGV come from the germline V gene. Here the CDR3 DNA reads TGTGCCAGCTCCCCGTCCGACAGTTACGGGTCACCCCTCCACTTT. Its protein is CASSPSDSYGSPLHF.

CDR3 loop: CSVWDRGGNEQFF. The DNA of the CDR3 is TGCAGCGTTTGGGACAGGGGTGGCAATGAGCAGTTCTTC. The V and J genes are TRBV29-1 and TRBJ2-1; 10 bases line up with TRBD1. This CDR3 comprises 13 residues. With 5 bases clipped from V and 6 bases from J, the junction kept 4 bases outside the gene matches. Germline V gives CDR1 SQVTM, CDR2 ANQGSEA.

The V gene is TRBV7-2, the J gene TRBJ2-1; D is possibly TRBD1 (5 bases). Germline V gene lookup returns CDR1 SGHTA and CDR2 FQGNSA. The CDR3 is 15 amino acids. Trimming removed 5 bases from V and 8 bases from J, with 19 bases in between. The CDR3 loop is CASSVSYNPGYEQFF. CDR3 nucleotides: TGTGCCAGCAGCGTTAGTTACAACCCAGGGTATGAGCAGTTCTTC.

The chain recombines TRBV7-2 with TRBJ2-7; 7 bases align to TRBD2. The CDR3 contains 16 residues. The germline V gene encodes CDR1 SGHTA and CDR2 FQGNSA. With V trimmed by 2 bases and J by 7 bases, 14 bases remained unmatched. CDR3 region: CASSLTPRGRLEEQYF. The CDR3 nucleotides read TGTGCCAGCAGCTTAACCCCTCGCGGGAGACTGGAAGAGCAGTACTTC.

The rearrangement links TRBV30 to TRBJ2-1; D perhaps matches TRBD1 (6 bases). The CDR3 is made up of 15 amino acids. V lost 0 bases and J 7 bases, leaving 16 bases between the germline ends. Germline values: CDR1 GTSNPN, CDR2 SVGIG (reference sequence). As DNA, the CDR3 is TGTGCCTGGAGTGTACGGCGAGGGACAAGGAATGAGCAGTTCTTC. It encodes CAWSVRRGTRNEQFF.

This clone was found once. V gene TRBV7-2 combines with J gene TRBJ1-5; maybe TRBD1 (6 bases). CDR3 length: 17 residues. V lost 1 base and J lost 0, with 13 bases in between. Per germline, CDR1 SGHTA and CDR2 FQGNSA. The CDR3 here is CASSLGQVLYSNQPQHF. CDR3 DNA: TGTGCCAGCAGCTTAGGACAGGTTCTTTATAGCAATCAGCCCCAGCATTTT.

There are a few counts of this clone. CDR3 nucleotides: TGTGCCAGCAGCCCGCGGACAGGGAATGACTACGAGCAGTACTTC. This sequence encodes CASSPRTGNDYEQYF. This chain joins TRBV9 and TRBJ2-7; TRBD1 aligns across 8 bases. This CDR3 is built from 15 residues. Germline V gene sequence: CDR1 SGDLS, CDR2 YYNGEE. The junction had 9 bases not matched to a gene; V was cut back by 4 bases and J by 3 bases.

V usage is TRBV29-1 and J usage is TRBJ2-3, with a tentative D call TRBD2 (5 bases). V was trimmed by 4 bases and J by 2 bases, leaving 10 bases between them. This CDR3 spans 13 amino acids. Germline CDR1 SQVTM, CDR2 ANQGSEA. CDR3 DNA sequence: TGCAGCGTTGGCGGGTCTAACACAGATACGCAGTATTTT. Translating gives CSVGGSNTDTQYF.

This clone has just a few counts. This rearrangement joins TRBV7-8 to TRBJ1-2; D possibly corresponds to TRBD1 (6 bases). There are 14 residues in the CDR3. Per germline, CDR1 SGHVS and CDR2 FQNEAQ. The ends were cut back, 4 bases at V and 3 bases at J, with 12 bases in the middle. In nucleotides, the CDR3 is TGTGCCAGCAGCTCGCGACAGGTCTACTATGGCTACACCTTC. Translating gives CASSSRQVYYGYTF.

This chain joins TRBV7-3 and TRBJ2-2; TRBD2 is a possible D gene (6 bases). Trimming removed 5 bases from V and 8 bases from J, with 18 bases in between. Germline V lookup: CDR1 SGHTA, CDR2 FQGTGA. CDR3 length: 15 residues. CDR3 in amino acids: CASSASGTARGELFF. For the CDR3, the DNA is TGTGCCAGCAGCGCCTCCGGGACTGCTCGGGGGGAGCTGTTTTTT.